This TCR beta chain is drawn from a study of CD8+CD57+ T cells in acquired aplastic anemia. At the level of the study: Across the sorted CD4+ and CD8+ cells, DNA amounts averaged about 3.1 ug. Study findings and constraints: Under 35 was the count of CD8+ CDR3 sequences that patients shared with controls. Controls and patients did not differ significantly in CD8+ Simpson's diversity.

The CDR3 contains 15 residues. V lost 3 bases to trimming and J lost 5 bases, with 13 bases between them. Germline V gene data show CDR1 as SNHLY and CDR2 as FYNNEI. TCR beta VDJ and CDR3 were profiled, and genomic DNA was the template. TCRdb redid the calling of the reads with MiXCR, one entry per CDR3 protein. The sample has approximately 220,000 distinct CDR3 sequences; more than 40% are singletons. Individuals selected for sequencing had exhibited CD8+CD57+ cell expansion on flow cytometry. Note on this clonotype: The antigen is undetermined.

The V and J genes are TRBV2 and TRBJ1-4; D is ambiguous. The TCR comes from a human donor with aplastic anemia. What was sequenced was sorted CD4+, CD8+, or CD8+CD57+ T cells (not recorded which) from PBMCs. CDR3 coding DNA: TGTGCCAGCAGTGAGGAGGCCGGATTGAATGAAAAACTGTTTTTT. Translating gives CASSEEAGLNEKLFF.